The 30 T cell receptor beta chains listed next were all sequenced from one sample in a study of T cell responses to AZD1222 COVID-19 vaccine. Sequenced by immunoSEQ multiplex PCR; TCRdb stores in-frame clones only, minus some. The table has under 150,000 clones, 88% seen once. The sample was peripheral blood, taken 28 days after the second AZD1222 dose. These receptors were taken from an adult who received the AZD1222 COVID-19 vaccine.

This clone turned up a few times. This chain links TRBV2 with TRBJ2-5; D is ambiguous. CDR1 SNHLY and CDR2 FYNNEI come from the germline V gene. This CDR3 has 15 amino acids. V shed 2 bases and J shed 4 bases, with 14 bases lying between them. The CDR3 region has the DNA TGTGCCAGCAGTGAAAAGAGGCTTAACCGAGAGACCCAGTACTTC. It encodes CASSEKRLNRETQYF.

The rearrangement links TRBV23-1 to TRBJ1-5; no reliable D call. TRBV23-1 is labeled an ORF, and its function is uncertain. Trimming left V 1 base short and J 9 bases short, with 16 bases between. This CDR3 region has 15 residues. The CDR3 region is CASSQFKVPLWPQHF. The CDR3 coding sequence is TGCGCCAGCAGTCAATTTAAGGTCCCGCTTTGGCCCCAGCATTTT.

The rearrangement joins TRBV5-8 to TRBJ2-7; D is unclear. Germline values: CDR1 SGHTS, CDR2 YDEGEE. The V gene lost 0 bases and the J gene lost 0 bases, with 7 bases spanning the gap. CDR3 length equals 14 residues. The CDR3 here is CASSLAGSSYEQYF. The CDR3, as DNA: TGTGCCAGCAGCTTGGCCGGAAGCTCCTACGAGCAGTACTTC.

The CDR3 nucleotides read TGCGCCCTTCCTGCGGGGGAGGGCAATCAGCCCCAGCATTTT. Encoded protein: CALPAGEGNQPQHF. The V gene is TRBV10-2, the J gene TRBJ1-5, with a weak D call TRBD1 (5 bases). This CDR3 is built from 14 residues. Germline values: CDR1 WSHSY, CDR2 SAAADI. The germline V and J ends were trimmed by 11 bases and 2 bases, with 16 bases remaining between them.

V is TRBV29-1 and J is TRBJ1-2; 8 bases fit TRBD1. Germline V lookup: CDR1 SQVTM, CDR2 ANQGSEA. Trimming cost V 3 bases and J 1 base; bases outside gene matches: 7. The CDR3 extends over 15 amino acids. The CDR3 is CSVEGTGNINYGYTF. The CDR3 nucleotides read TGCAGCGTTGAGGGGACAGGAAACATTAACTATGGCTACACCTTC. Full variable domain (rest looked up from reference TRBV29-1 and TRBJ1-2): SAVISQKPSRDICQRGTSLTIQCQVDSQVTMMFWYRQQPGQSLTLIATANQGSEATYESGFVIDKFPISRPNLTFSTLTVSNMSPEDSSIYLCSVEGTGNINYGYTFGSGTRLTVV.

This clone has just a few counts. The CDR3 region has the DNA TGTGCCACCAGCAGACCAGGGGGGGTGAACACTGAAGCTTTCTTT. Translation gives CATSRPGGVNTEAFF. This chain joins TRBV15 and TRBJ1-1; TRBD1 aligns across 7 bases. CDR3 length: 15 amino acids. CDR1 and CDR2 from the germline V gene are LNHNV and YYDKDF (reference sequence). The J segment lost 0 bases and the V segment lost 2 bases, leaving 3 bases of the junction unmatched.

The chain joins TRBV12-5 to TRBJ2-5, with D possibly being TRBD1 or TRBD2 (5 bases each). In germline, CDR1 is LGHNT, CDR2 FRNRAP. Trimming removed 7 bases from V and 4 bases from J, with 13 bases in between. The CDR3 contains 13 residues. The CDR3 here is CASARYGGETQYF. The CDR3 nucleotides are TGTGCTAGTGCCCGGTATGGGGGAGAGACCCAGTACTTC.

V usage is TRBV5-1 and J usage is TRBJ1-1; D gene unclear. Per germline, CDR1 SGHRS and CDR2 YFSETQ. Trimming shortened V by 0 bases and J by 6 bases, and 9 bases separated the two germline ends. The length of the CDR3 is 13 residues. CDR3: CASSLALGPEAFF. The CDR3 region has the DNA TGCGCCAGCAGCTTGGCGCTAGGACCTGAAGCTTTCTTT.

The V call is TRBV14, the J call TRBJ2-2; TRBD1 matches at 9 bases. V shed 1 base, J shed 4 bases, and the junction held 7 bases outside the gene matches. This CDR3 spans 17 amino acids. CDR1 is SGHDN, CDR2 FVKESK, per germline. CDR3 bases: TGTGCCAGCAGCCAAGGAGGGGGACAGGGTAGCACCGGGGAGCTGTTTTTT. It translates to CASSQGGGQGSTGELFF.

This clone was observed a handful of times. This sequence joins TRBV5-1 and TRBJ1-1; 10 bases match TRBD1. The germline V gene has CDR1 SGHRS and CDR2 YFSETQ. This CDR3 region has 17 residues. Trimming removed 1 base from V and 5 bases from J; junction bases left unmatched: 11. This CDR3 reads CASSLFGTGEFGTEAFF. The CDR3 DNA sequence: TGCGCCAGCAGCTTGTTTGGGACAGGGGAGTTCGGGACTGAAGCTTTCTTT.

J is TRBJ1-2 and V is TRBV6-2 or TRBV6-3; 10 nucleotides align to TRBD1. With V trimmed by 4 bases and J by 0 bases, 2 bases remained unmatched. Germline CDR1 reads MNHEY; CDR2 reads SVGEGT. The CDR3 is made up of 15 amino acids. The CDR3 reads CASSWDRGANYGYTF. In DNA form, the CDR3 reads TGTGCCAGCAGTTGGGACAGGGGAGCTAACTATGGCTACACCTTC.

The rearrangement links TRBV5-4 to TRBJ2-2, with D tentatively TRBD1 (6 bases). The germline V gene has CDR1 SGHNT and CDR2 YYREEE (reference sequence). There are 14 residues in the CDR3. V lost 3 bases and J 4 bases, leaving 10 bases between the germline ends. The CDR3 DNA follows: TGTGCCAGCAGCTCCGGGACAAGCACCGGGGAGCTGTTTTTT. Encoded protein: CASSSGTSTGELFF.

J is TRBJ1-1 and V is TRBV6-2 or TRBV6-3; D is unclear. This CDR3 contains 12 residues. CDR1 and CDR2 (germline): MNHEY, SVGEGT. V shed 4 bases and J shed 5 bases, with 8 bases lying between them. This CDR3 reads CASSFGRTEAFF. CDR3 coding DNA: TGTGCCAGCAGTTTCGGGAGGACTGAAGCTTTCTTT.

The rearrangement links TRBV6-5 to TRBJ1-4; no firm D call. Trimming pared 7 bases from V and 6 bases from J, leaving 15 bases between. This CDR3 is built from 14 residues. The germline V gene encodes CDR1 MNHEY and CDR2 SVGAGI. The CDR3 DNA is TGTGCCAGCAAACAGTTTGGTATGCATGAAAAACTGTTTTTT. Residues: CASKQFGMHEKLFF.

This clone was found once. The chain has TRBV19 and TRBJ2-3, with 7 bases aligning to TRBD2. Unmatched junction bases numbered 6, after V lost 0 bases and J lost 3 bases. CDR3 length equals 16 residues. Germline V gene sequence: CDR1 LNHDA, CDR2 SQIVND (reference sequence). This CDR3 is CASSIEGGGFTDTQYF. The CDR3, as DNA: TGTGCCAGTAGTATAGAAGGCGGGGGTTTTACAGATACGCAGTATTTT.

The rearrangement uses TRBV14 and TRBJ2-5, with TRBD2 as a possible D gene (5 bases). The CDR3 covers 15 residues. CDR1 SGHDN and CDR2 FVKESK come from the germline V gene. Deletions cut 1 base from V and 6 bases from J, with 15 bases between. The CDR3 region has the DNA TGTGCCAGCAGCCAAGGTCGGGGATCCCTGAAGACCCAGTACTTC. Translation gives CASSQGRGSLKTQYF.

The chain carries TRBV5-5 and TRBJ1-6, with 9 bases identical to TRBD1. V was clipped by 4 bases and J by 3 bases; unmatched bases: 5. This CDR3 comprises 16 residues. CDR1 SGHKS and CDR2 YYEKEE come from the germline V gene (reference sequence). The chain's CDR3 is CASSQDRGFYNSPLHF. CDR3 nucleotide sequence: TGTGCCAGCAGCCAGGACAGGGGCTTCTATAATTCACCCCTCCACTTT.

This chain links TRBV27 with TRBJ2-1; maybe TRBD1 (6 bases). Germline CDR1 reads MNHEY; CDR2 reads SMNVEV (reference sequence). The CDR3 contains 14 residues. V shed 2 bases and J shed 2 bases, with 7 bases lying between them. As DNA, the CDR3 is TGTGCCAGCAGTTTAGGGGGCCCCTACAATGAGCAGTTCTTC. Its protein product is CASSLGGPYNEQFF.

This chain uses TRBV18 with TRBJ1-1, with 7 bases that match TRBD1. The length of the CDR3 is 13 residues. Germline CDR1 and CDR2: KGHSH and LQKENI. Trimming removed 2 bases from V and 7 bases from J; junction bases left unmatched: 4. The CDR3 is CASSPTGESEAFF. The CDR3 bases are TGTGCCAGCTCACCAACAGGGGAGAGTGAAGCTTTCTTT.

The CDR3 is CASSYSPLRGREGYTF. The CDR3 region has the DNA TGTGCCAGCAGTTACTCGCCCCTCCGGGGGCGCGAAGGCTACACCTTC. The chain has TRBV6-5 and TRBJ1-2, with D tentatively TRBD1 (6 bases). The CDR3 has 16 amino acids. V lost 0 bases, J lost 8 bases, and 19 bases lay in between. Germline V gene sequence: CDR1 MNHEY, CDR2 SVGAGI.

V is TRBV13 and J is TRBJ2-1; TRBD1 aligns across 9 bases. Per germline, CDR1 PRHDT and CDR2 FYEKMQ (reference sequence). This CDR3 contains 16 residues. The junction had 9 bases not matched to a gene; V was cut back by 5 bases and J by 4 bases. CDR3 nucleotides: TGTGCCAGCAGCCCCCAGACAGGGGGTTTATACAATGAGCAGTTCTTC. Protein sequence: CASSPQTGGLYNEQFF. Complete variable domain (other parts from reference TRBV13 and TRBJ2-1): AAGVIQSPRHLIKEKRETATLKCYPIPRHDTVYWYQQGPGQDPQFLISFYEKMQSDKGSIPDRFSAQQFSDYHSELNMSSLELGDSALYFCASSPQTGGLYNEQFFGPGTRLTVL.

The V and J genes are TRBV6-2 or TRBV6-3 and TRBJ2-6; D is undetermined. Germline V gene lookup returns CDR1 MNHEY and CDR2 SVGEGT. Trimming took off 4 bases at V and 0 bases at J, with 13 bases between the two ends. There are 17 residues in the CDR3. CDR3 loop: CASSSASPDSGANVLTF. The CDR3 DNA follows: TGTGCCAGCAGTTCCGCGTCTCCAGACTCTGGGGCCAACGTCCTGACTTTC.

The rearrangement uses TRBV27 and TRBJ1-1; 8 nucleotides match TRBD1. CDR1 is MNHEY, CDR2 SMNVEV, per germline (reference sequence). This CDR3 spans 15 amino acids. With V trimmed by 7 bases and J by 3 bases, 10 bases remained unmatched. The CDR3 nucleotides are TGTGCCAGCATTCCCCAGTGGGACAGGTACACTGAAGCTTTCTTT. Its translation: CASIPQWDRYTEAFF.

The chain couples TRBV7-9 to TRBJ2-7; TRBD2 agrees at 11 bases. The CDR3 loop spans 19 amino acids. The V gene end was trimmed by 1 base and the J gene end by 2 bases; junction bases not matched to a gene: 13. The germline V gene encodes CDR1 SEHNR and CDR2 FQNEAQ (reference sequence). CDR3 sequence: CASSLGSSGGRLSTYEQYF. Written as DNA, the CDR3 is TGTGCCAGCAGCTTAGGGTCTAGCGGGGGGAGATTAAGTACCTACGAGCAGTACTTC.

The V call is TRBV11-2, the J call TRBJ1-1, with D maybe TRBD1 (6 bases). Germline CDR1 SGHAT, CDR2 FQNNGV. V was shortened by 3 bases and J by 2 bases, with 13 bases between the two germline ends. CDR3 length equals 15 residues. CDR3 coding DNA: TGTGCCAGCAGCTTTTTCGGGGGCTCCAACACTGAAGCTTTCTTT. Translated: CASSFFGGSNTEAFF.

J is TRBJ2-3 and V is TRBV9; D could derive from TRBD1 or TRBD2 (6 bases each). V lost 3 bases to trimming and J lost 4 bases, with 15 bases between them. CDR1 and CDR2 (germline): SGDLS, YYNGEE. CDR3 size: 15 residues. CDR3 sequence reads: CASSAQVGGADTQYF. CDR3 DNA: TGTGCCAGCAGCGCACAAGTGGGGGGCGCAGATACGCAGTATTTT.

V gene TRBV7-9 combines with J gene TRBJ2-1; 9 nucleotides agree with TRBD2. From germline, CDR1 is SEHNR and CDR2 FQNEAQ (reference sequence). With 7 bases clipped from V and 3 bases from J, the junction kept 10 bases outside the gene matches. The CDR3 runs 16 residues. CDR3 amino acids: CASTPPRGGGYNEQFF. For the CDR3, the DNA is TGTGCCAGCACCCCCCCGCGCGGGGGGGGCTACAATGAGCAGTTCTTC.

The rearrangement links TRBV12-3 or TRBV12-4 to TRBJ2-7; weak D call: TRBD1 (5 bases). The CDR3 loop spans 13 amino acids. V was clipped by 5 bases and J by 1 base, with 9 bases between them. CDR3 DNA: TGTGCCAGCAGTCAGGGTCCATCCTACGAGCAGTACTTC. It is translated as CASSQGPSYEQYF.

The chain uses TRBV18 and TRBJ2-5, with TRBD2 matching 11 bases. This CDR3 has 15 residues. Trimming removed 10 bases from V and 6 bases from J; junction bases left unmatched: 13. The germline V gene encodes CDR1 KGHSH and CDR2 LQKENI. This chain's CDR3 is CANATGTSGEKTQYF. The CDR3 nucleotides read TGTGCCAACGCAACCGGGACTAGCGGTGAAAAGACCCAGTACTTC.

V usage is TRBV13 and J usage is TRBJ2-5, with 7 bases lining up with TRBD1. The CDR3 extends over 12 amino acids. From germline, CDR1 is PRHDT and CDR2 FYEKMQ (reference sequence). The trim removed 5 bases at V and 5 bases at J, leaving 2 bases unmatched. The CDR3, as DNA: TGTGCCAGCAGCAAGGACAGGGAGACCCAGTACTTC. It encodes CASSKDRETQYF.